The clone carrying this T cell receptor (beta chain) was recorded at least ten times. Antigen unknown. This sample was taken from a study of T-cell reconstitution after alpha-beta-depleted transplantation in children. The V gene lost 5 bases and the J gene lost 3 bases, with 8 bases spanning the gap. The CDR3 is 11 amino acids. The germline CDR1 and CDR2 sequences are DFQATT and SNEGSKA (reference sequence). Regarding the study as a whole: After transplant, at about two months, alpha-beta T cells were reportedly derived from several hundred expanded graft clones. Hyperexpanded clones declined; after one year, newly produced T cells mostly supplied diversity.

The TCRbeta library incorporated unique molecular identifiers. TCRdb reprocessed the PCR reads with MiXCR, giving one entry per CDR3 protein. The sample has 280,000 or so distinct CDR3 sequences, roughly 12% seen once. The receptor comes from a male patient aged 2 to 9 who had a stem cell transplant for chronic granulomatous disease, so the T cells may come from the graft donor. V and J are TRBV20-1 and TRBJ2-7; D possibly corresponds to TRBD2 (5 bases). The sequences come from peripheral blood, collected 180 days after TCRalphabeta/CD19-depleted stem cell transplant. CDR3 sequence (DNA): TGCAGTGCTCATACTAGCTACGAGCAGTACTTC. Its translation: CSAHTSYEQYF.